This T cell receptor beta chain was observed in a study of T-cell memory formation after mild COVID-19. Findings and caveats of the study: A second wave expanding day 15 to 37 was CD4+-biased; contracting clones were balanced.

A word on this clonotype: The antigen is unknown.

TCRdb recomputed calls from the 5' RACE reads with MiXCR, one row per CDR3 protein. Of 57,000 or so distinct CDR3 sequences listed, about a tenth are singletons. CDR3 length equals 14 residues. The trim removed 7 bases at V and 4 bases at J, leaving 9 bases unmatched. This rearrangement joins TRBV12-3 or TRBV12-4 to TRBJ2-5, with 7 bases matching TRBD2. Sequenced material: PBMCs or a T cell subset sorted from them (not recorded which). The clonotype originates from a man in his late teens or twenties who had mild COVID-19 (a few samples of this study predate the infection). Cell type and time point are not known. CDR3 nucleotide sequence: TGTGCCAGCACCACCTTTGGCGGGGGAGAGACCCAGTACTTC. Protein product: CASTTFGGGETQYF.